This TCR beta chain was retrieved from a study of T cell repertoires in aging, cancer and after chemotherapy. Overall study findings and caveats: Immunological memory after chemotherapy cannot be judged from the repertoire data.

This clonotype is deemed medium-sized. Its antigen remains unknown. TCR beta rearrangements were amplified from peripheral blood genomic DNA. TRB rearrangements spanning V, D and J were amplified using mixed TRB-A/B primers. One entry per CDR3 protein, called by TCRdb with MiXCR from the multiplex PCR reads. In the table there are fewer than 12,000 distinct CDR3 sequences, about 32% of which are singletons. The CDR3 has 17 amino acids. V dropped 7 bases and J dropped 0; count of bases not matched to a gene: 11. Germline assignment: CDR1 SQVTM and CDR2 ANQGSEA. This chain links TRBV29-1 with TRBJ2-1; 11 bases map to TRBD2. This receptor was taken from a human donor in good health. The sequencing input was blood. The CDR3: CSGEGLAGGSSYNEQFF. As DNA, the CDR3 is TGCAGCGGGGAGGGCCTAGCGGGGGGAAGCTCCTACAATGAGCAGTTCTTC.